This TCR beta chain derives from a study of cytomegalovirus exposure and HLA in healthy donors. Study-wide context: The same platform used for the approximately 670 first-cohort repertoires was also used for the 90 to 150 validation repertoires, as a later analysis reported.

Germline lookup yields CDR1 MNHNS and CDR2 SASEGT. Trimming stripped 5 bases from V and 5 bases from J, with 15 bases between. The length of the CDR3 is 14 residues. TCRdb keeps only in-frame clones here, not all; method: immunoSEQ multiplex PCR. Here the sample spans about 150,000 clones, about 82% being singletons. The chain is built from TRBV6-1 and TRBJ1-1; D uncertain. Sample: PBMCs. The TCR sequence derives from a human donor in good health. The CDR3 DNA is TGTGCCAGCAGTACTGGGCAGGAGGGAACTGAAGCTTTCTTT. Protein sequence: CASSTGQEGTEAFF.